This T cell receptor beta chain was found in a study of blood T cells in healthy people across ages. Study details: Template switching caught about one barcoded beta molecule for each two T cells.

Note on this clonotype: What it binds is unknown.

Sample-barcoded 5' priming and a J-beta primer mix drove a second PCR of about 6 to 12 cycles. Each of the cDNA molecules was tagged by a template-switch adaptor with 12 random nucleotides. TCRdb analysed the 5' RACE reads with MiXCR anew, one entry per CDR3 protein. The sample contains around 690,000 distinct CDR3 sequences, about 53% of which appear only once. Extraction yielded at least 6 micrograms of total RNA per sample. Study-level findings and limits: Measured against age, TCR beta diversity per million T cells decreased in a roughly linear manner.

This CDR3 has 14 amino acids. Deletions cut 4 bases from V and 2 bases from J, with 9 bases between. Germline CDR1 reads LGHDT; CDR2 reads YNNKEL (reference sequence). The chain uses TRBV3-1 and TRBJ2-1, with D hard to call. The origin of this receptor is a man aged 60 to 75 in good health. The specimen sequenced was blood. The CDR3 DNA follows: TGTGCCAGCAGCCCCCATGGTCCCTACAATGAGCAGTTCTTC. It is translated as CASSPHGPYNEQFF.